This T cell receptor (beta chain) originates from a study of cytomegalovirus exposure and HLA in healthy donors. Study-level results: Sequencing depth roughly uniform across donors was assumed in presence/absence analyses. The study designated 150 to 200 TCR beta chains cytomegalovirus-associated. Per published reports, the classifier diagnosed cytomegalovirus status with high specificity and sensitivity.

Germline values: CDR1 SGHAT, CDR2 FQDESV (reference sequence). After removal of 4 bases from V and 0 bases from J, the junction contained 6 bases not matched to a gene. This CDR3 has 15 residues. This PCR relied on a set of 60 Vbeta primers and 13 Jbeta primers. TCRdb's table, derived via immunoSEQ multiplex PCR, lists solely in-frame clones and lacks some. The table lists over 95,000 clones, roughly 76% of them singletons, with 9% to 15% in the top ten. The table lists this clone with a few counts. No antigen is known for it. This chain links TRBV11-1 with TRBJ2-7; TRBD1 aligns across 7 bases. This clonotype was obtained from a woman in her forties in good health and CMV-seropositive. The sample taken for sequencing was PBMCs. The CDR3 here is CASSYTGDSSYEQYF. The CDR3 coding sequence is TGTGCCAGCAGCTATACAGGGGATAGCTCCTACGAGCAGTACTTC.